This TCR beta chain was sequenced in a study of glioma-infiltrating T cells. V dropped 2 bases and J dropped 0 bases, with 11 bases sitting between them. There are 15 residues in the CDR3. CDR1 SGHTA and CDR2 FQGNSA come from the germline V gene. This clonotype was counted at least ten times. Using RNA template, CDR3s of TCR alpha and beta were amplified with iRepertoire arm-PCR. TCRdb used MiXCR to reprocess the multiplex PCR reads, holding one entry per CDR3 protein. This sample yields 150,000 to 200,000 distinct CDR3 sequences, of which 30% to 40% are seen a single time; around 20% belongs to the top ten.

This chain uses TRBV7-2 with TRBJ2-7, with D tentatively TRBD2 (6 bases). This sequence originates from a human donor with low-grade glioma or glioblastoma, undergoing nonglioma brain surgery, or in good health (not recorded which). The material sequenced was glioma tissue, nonneoplastic brain tissue, or PBMCs (not recorded which). CDR3 sequence reads: CASSLTAGPSYEQYF. The CDR3 coding sequence is TGTGCCAGCAGCTTAACAGCGGGTCCCTCCTACGAGCAGTACTTC.